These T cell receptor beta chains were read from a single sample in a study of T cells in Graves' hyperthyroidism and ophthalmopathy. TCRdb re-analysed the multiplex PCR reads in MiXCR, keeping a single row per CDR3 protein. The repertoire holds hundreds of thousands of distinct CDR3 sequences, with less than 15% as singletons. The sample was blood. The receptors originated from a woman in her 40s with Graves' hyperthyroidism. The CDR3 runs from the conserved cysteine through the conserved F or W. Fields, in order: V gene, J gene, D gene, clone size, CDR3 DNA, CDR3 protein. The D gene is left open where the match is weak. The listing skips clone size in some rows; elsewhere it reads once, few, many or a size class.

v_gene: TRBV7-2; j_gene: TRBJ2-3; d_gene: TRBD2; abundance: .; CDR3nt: TGTGCCAGCAGCTATAGCCCGACTAGCGTGGATACGCAGTATTTT; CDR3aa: CASSYSPTSVDTQYF
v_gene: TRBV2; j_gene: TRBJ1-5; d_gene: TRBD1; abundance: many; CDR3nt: TGTGCCAGCAGTGGGACAGGGAACAATCAGCCCCAGCATTTT; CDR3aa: CASSGTGNNQPQHF
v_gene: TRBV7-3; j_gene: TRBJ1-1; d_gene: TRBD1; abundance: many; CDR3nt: TGTGCCAGCAGCGGACAGGGACGGGCTGAAGCTTTCTTT; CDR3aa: CASSGQGRAEAFF
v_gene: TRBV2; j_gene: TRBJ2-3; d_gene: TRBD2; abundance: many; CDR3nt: TGTGCCAGCAGGGGACTAGCGGGATCCCCAGATACGCAGTATTTT; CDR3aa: CASRGLAGSPDTQYF
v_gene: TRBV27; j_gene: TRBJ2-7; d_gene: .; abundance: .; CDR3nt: TGTGCCAGCAGTGCATCCGGGACAAGATACTACGAGCAGTACTTC; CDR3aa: CASSASGTRYYEQYF
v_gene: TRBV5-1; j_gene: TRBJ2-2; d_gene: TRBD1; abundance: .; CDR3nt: TGCGCCAGCAGCTTGGAGGGGGCTATGAACACCGGGGAGCTGTTTTTT; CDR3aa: CASSLEGAMNTGELFF
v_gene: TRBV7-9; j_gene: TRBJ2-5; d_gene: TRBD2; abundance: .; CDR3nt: TGTGCCAGCAGCCCCCAACTAGCGGTCCTCCAAGAGACCCAGTACTTC; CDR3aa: CASSPQLAVLQETQYF
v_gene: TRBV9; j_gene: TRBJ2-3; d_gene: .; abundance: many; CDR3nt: TGTGCCAGCAGCGTAGGGGTTAGCGTTAGCACAGATACGCAGTATTTT; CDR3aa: CASSVGVSVSTDTQYF
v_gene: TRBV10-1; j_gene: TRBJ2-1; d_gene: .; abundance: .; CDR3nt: TGCGCCAGCACCAATTACACAGGTTTTTGGATGAATGAGCAGTTCTTC; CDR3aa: CASTNYTGFWMNEQFF
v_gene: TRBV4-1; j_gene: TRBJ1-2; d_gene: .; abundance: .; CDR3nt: TGCGCCAGCAGCCAATTAGTCCGGGACCGCTATGGCTACACCTTC; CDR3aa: CASSQLVRDRYGYTF
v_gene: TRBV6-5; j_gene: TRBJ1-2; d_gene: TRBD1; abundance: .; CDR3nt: TGTGCCAGCAGTTACCTTAGACAGGGGGATCAGGGCTACACCTTC; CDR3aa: CASSYLRQGDQGYTF
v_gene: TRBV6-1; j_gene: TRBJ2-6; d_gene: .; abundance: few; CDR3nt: TGTGCGGCCGGCCAGGCCTCTGGGGCCAACGTCCTGACTTTC; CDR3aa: CAAGQASGANVLTF
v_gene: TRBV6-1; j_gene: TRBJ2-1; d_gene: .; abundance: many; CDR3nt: TGTGCCAGCACCCCCTCCCCGGGGGCCTATAGTGAGCAGTTCTTC; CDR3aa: CASTPSPGAYSEQFF
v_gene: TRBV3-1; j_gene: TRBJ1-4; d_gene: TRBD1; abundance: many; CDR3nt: TGTGCCAGCAGCCCCGGGACAGGGGGCGAAAAACTGTTTTTT; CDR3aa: CASSPGTGGEKLFF
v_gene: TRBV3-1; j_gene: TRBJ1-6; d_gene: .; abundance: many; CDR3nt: TGTGCCAGCAGCCAAGCGTTGGGGGACTCACCCCTCCACTTT; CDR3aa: CASSQALGDSPLHF
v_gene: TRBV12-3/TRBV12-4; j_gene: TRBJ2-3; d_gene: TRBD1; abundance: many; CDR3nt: TGTGCCAGCAGTTCGACATCCGGGACAGGGGCAGATACGCAGTATTTT; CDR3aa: CASSSTSGTGADTQYF
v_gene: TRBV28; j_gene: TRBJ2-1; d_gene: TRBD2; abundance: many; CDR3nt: TGTGCCAGCAGTTTGCCCAGCGGGATTAGCTACAATGAGCAGTTCTTC; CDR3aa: CASSLPSGISYNEQFF
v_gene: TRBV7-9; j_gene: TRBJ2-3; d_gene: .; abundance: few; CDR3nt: TGTGCCAGCAGCTTAGTCACAACCACAGATACGCAGTATTTT; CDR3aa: CASSLVTTTDTQYF
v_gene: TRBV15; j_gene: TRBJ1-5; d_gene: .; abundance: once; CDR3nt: TGTGCCACCAGCGGCCCAAATCAGCCCCAGCATTTT; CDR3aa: CATSGPNQPQHF
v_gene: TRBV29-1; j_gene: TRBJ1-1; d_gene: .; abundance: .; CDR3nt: TGCAGCGTTGAGGCCCTATACTCAGAAGCTTTCTTT; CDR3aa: CSVEALYSEAFF
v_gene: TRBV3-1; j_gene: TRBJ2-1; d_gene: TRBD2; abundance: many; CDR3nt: TGTGCCAGCAGCCCAAGCGGGAGGGGGGGCTATGAGCAGTTCTTC; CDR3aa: CASSPSGRGGYEQFF
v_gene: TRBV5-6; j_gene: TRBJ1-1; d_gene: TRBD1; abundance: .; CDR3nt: TGTGCCAGCAGCGGGTTGTCCGACAGGGGAGTGGACACTGAAGCTTTCTTT; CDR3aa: CASSGLSDRGVDTEAFF
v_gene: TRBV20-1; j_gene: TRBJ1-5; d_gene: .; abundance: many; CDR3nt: TGCAGTGCAGCGGGGGGGGCTCTTCAGCCCCAGCATTTT; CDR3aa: CSAAGGALQPQHF
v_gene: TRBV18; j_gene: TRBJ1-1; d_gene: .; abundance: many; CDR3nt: TGTGCCAGCTCACTCTCTTCGGGGCAGATGAACACTGAAGCTTTCTTT; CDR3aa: CASSLSSGQMNTEAFF
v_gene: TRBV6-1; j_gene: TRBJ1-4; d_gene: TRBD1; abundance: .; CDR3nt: TGTGCCAGCAACATCAGGGGGCGCGATGAAAAACTGTTTTTT; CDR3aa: CASNIRGRDEKLFF
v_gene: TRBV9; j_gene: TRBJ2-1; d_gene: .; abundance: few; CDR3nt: TGTGCCAGCAGCGTAGGTATTTCCATAGGCCTTAACTACAATGAGCAGTTCTTC; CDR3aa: CASSVGISIGLNYNEQFF
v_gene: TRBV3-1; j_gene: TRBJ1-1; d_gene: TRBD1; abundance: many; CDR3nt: TGTGCCAGCAGCTTCCAGGGGGCTAGGGCTGAAGCTTTCTTT; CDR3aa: CASSFQGARAEAFF
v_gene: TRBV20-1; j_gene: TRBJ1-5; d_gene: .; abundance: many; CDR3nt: TGCAGTGCGATCCAAGCTTATAGCAATCAGCCCCAGCATTTT; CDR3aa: CSAIQAYSNQPQHF
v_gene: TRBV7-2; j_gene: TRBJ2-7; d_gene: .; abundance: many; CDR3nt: TGTGCCAGCAGCTTTAGCGAGTCCTACGAGCAGTACTTC; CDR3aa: CASSFSESYEQYF
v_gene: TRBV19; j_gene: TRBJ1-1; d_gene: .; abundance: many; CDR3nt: TGTGCCAGTAGTGCGGACCCTTATAGATACACTGAAGCTTTCTTT; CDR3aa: CASSADPYRYTEAFF
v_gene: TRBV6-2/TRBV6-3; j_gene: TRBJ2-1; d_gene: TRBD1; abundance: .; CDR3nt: TGTGCCAGCAGTTACGGGACAGGGTCCGGGAATGAGCAGTTCTTC; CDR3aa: CASSYGTGSGNEQFF
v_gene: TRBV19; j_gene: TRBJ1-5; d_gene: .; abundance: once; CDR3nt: TGTGCCAGTAGTATCGGGGGGATCGGGCAGCCCCAGCATTTT; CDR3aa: CASSIGGIGQPQHF
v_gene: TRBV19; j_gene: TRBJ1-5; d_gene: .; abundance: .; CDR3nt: TGTGCCAGTAGTATTAACATACCAAATCAGCCCCAGCATTTT; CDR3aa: CASSINIPNQPQHF
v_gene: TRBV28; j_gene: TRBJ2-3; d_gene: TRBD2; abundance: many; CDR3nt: TGTGCCAGCAGTTTGGTTAGCGGGAGGCCCCAAAGGGATACGCAGTATTTT; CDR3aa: CASSLVSGRPQRDTQYF
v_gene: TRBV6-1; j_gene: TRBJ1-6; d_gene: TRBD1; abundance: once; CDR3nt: TGTGCCAGCAGTGAAGGGACAGGACTTAATTCACCCCTCCACTTT; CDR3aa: CASSEGTGLNSPLHF
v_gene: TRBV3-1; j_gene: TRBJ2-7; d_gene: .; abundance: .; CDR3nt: TGTGCCAGCAGCCAAGCCTATCGATCGGGGGAGCAGTACTTC; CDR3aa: CASSQAYRSGEQYF
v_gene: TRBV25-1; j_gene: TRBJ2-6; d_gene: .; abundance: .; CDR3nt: TGTGCCAGCAGTGAATCCGGGCCTGGGGCCAACGTCCTGACTTTC; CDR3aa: CASSESGPGANVLTF
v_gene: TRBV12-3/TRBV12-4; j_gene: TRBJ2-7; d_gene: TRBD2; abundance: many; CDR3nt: TGTGCCAGCAGTTTAATGTGGGAGGGAGGCTACGAGCAGTACTTC; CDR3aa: CASSLMWEGGYEQYF
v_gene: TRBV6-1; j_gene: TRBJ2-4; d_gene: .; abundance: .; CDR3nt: TGTGCCAGCAGTACCGGGAGATCTGGAAACATTCAGTACTTC; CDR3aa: CASSTGRSGNIQYF
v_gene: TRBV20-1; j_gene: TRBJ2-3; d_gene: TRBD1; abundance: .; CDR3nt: TGCAGTGCCGGGACAGGGGAGATTGGGAATACGCAGTATTTT; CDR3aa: CSAGTGEIGNTQYF
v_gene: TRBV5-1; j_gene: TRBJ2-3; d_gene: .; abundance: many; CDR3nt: TGCGCCAGCAGCGTCCGACTGGGCTCCGGCACAGATACGCAGTATTTT; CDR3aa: CASSVRLGSGTDTQYF
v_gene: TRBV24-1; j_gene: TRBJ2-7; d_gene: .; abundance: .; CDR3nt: TGTGCCACCAGTAGGTCAGGGAGCTCCTACGAGCAGTACTTC; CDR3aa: CATSRSGSSYEQYF
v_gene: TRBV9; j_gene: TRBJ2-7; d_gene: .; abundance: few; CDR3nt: TGTGCCAGCAGCGTAGACGGTAGCAGCGACGAGCAGTACTTC; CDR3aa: CASSVDGSSDEQYF
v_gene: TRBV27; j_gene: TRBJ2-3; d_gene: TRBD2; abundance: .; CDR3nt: TGTGCCAGCAGTCCCGGGACTAGCGGGACCACTACGCAGTATTTT; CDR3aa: CASSPGTSGTTTQYF
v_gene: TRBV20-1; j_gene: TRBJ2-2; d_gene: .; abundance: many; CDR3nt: TGCAGTGCTAGAGGGGGACAGGGGGAAAAACCGGGACTAGCGTCCGGGGAGCTGTTTTTT; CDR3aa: CSARGGQGEKPGLASGELFF
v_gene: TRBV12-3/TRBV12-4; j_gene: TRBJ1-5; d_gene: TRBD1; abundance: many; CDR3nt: TGTGCCAGCAGTCACTGGGACAGGAGTAGCAATCAGCCCCAGCATTTT; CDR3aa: CASSHWDRSSNQPQHF
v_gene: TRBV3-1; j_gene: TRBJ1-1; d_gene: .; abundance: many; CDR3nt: TGTGCCAGCAGCCAAGCGAATTCGAAGGGCACTGAAGCTTTCTTT; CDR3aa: CASSQANSKGTEAFF
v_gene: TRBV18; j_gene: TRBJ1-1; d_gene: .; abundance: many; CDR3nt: TGTGCCAGCTCACCATCGGGAGGGTGGAACACTGAAGCTTTCTTT; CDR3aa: CASSPSGGWNTEAFF
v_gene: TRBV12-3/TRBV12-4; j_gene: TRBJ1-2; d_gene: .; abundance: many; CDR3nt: TGTGCCAGCAGCTCGGACGGAACGTATGGCTACACCTTC; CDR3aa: CASSSDGTYGYTF
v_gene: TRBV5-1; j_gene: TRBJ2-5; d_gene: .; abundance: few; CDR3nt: TGCGCCAGCAGTCGGGGCTCCGAACAAGAGACCCAGTACTTC; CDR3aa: CASSRGSEQETQYF
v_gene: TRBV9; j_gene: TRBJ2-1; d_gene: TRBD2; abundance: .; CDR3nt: TGTGCCAGCAGCGTTGGTACTAGCGGGTTCTACAATGAGCAGTTCTTC; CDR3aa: CASSVGTSGFYNEQFF
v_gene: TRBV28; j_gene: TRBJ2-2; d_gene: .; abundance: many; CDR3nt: TGTGCCAGCAGTTTCTCACTTACCGGGGAGCTGTTTTTT; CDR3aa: CASSFSLTGELFF
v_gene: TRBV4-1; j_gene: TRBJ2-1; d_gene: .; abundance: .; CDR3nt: TGCGCCAGCAGTCTGGGACTTCCACCATACAATGAGCAGTTCTTC; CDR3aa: CASSLGLPPYNEQFF
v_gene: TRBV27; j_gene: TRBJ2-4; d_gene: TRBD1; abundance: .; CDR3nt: TGTGCCAGCAGCCCGGGACAGCTAGCCAAAAACATTCAGTACTTC; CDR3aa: CASSPGQLAKNIQYF
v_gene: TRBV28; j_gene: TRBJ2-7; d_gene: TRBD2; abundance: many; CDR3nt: TGTGCCAGCAGTTTATGGGGGGGGACCCCCGAGCAGTACTTC; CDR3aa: CASSLWGGTPEQYF
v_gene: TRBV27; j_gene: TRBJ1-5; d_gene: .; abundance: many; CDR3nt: TGTGCCAGCAGACCTCACGGTGGGAGCACAGCCCAGCATTTT; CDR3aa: CASRPHGGSTAQHF
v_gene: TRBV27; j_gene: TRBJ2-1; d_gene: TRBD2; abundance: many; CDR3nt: TGTGCCAGCAGAACCGGGACTAGCCTTCACAATGAGCAGTTCTTC; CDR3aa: CASRTGTSLHNEQFF
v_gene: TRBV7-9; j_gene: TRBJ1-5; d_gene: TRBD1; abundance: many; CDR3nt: TGTGCCAGCAGCTCGGGACAGGGTAGCAATCAGCCCCAGCATTTT; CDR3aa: CASSSGQGSNQPQHF
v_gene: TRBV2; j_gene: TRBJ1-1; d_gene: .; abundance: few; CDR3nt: TGTGCCAGCACACAGACCACGTTGGAAGCTTTCTTT; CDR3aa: CASTQTTLEAFF